These 17 T cell receptor beta chains came from one sample sequenced in a study of OX40 agonist ivuxolimab in advanced cancers. The data were produced by immunoSEQ multiplex PCR, yet TCRdb's version contains in-frame clones alone and is incomplete. The sample yields more than 85,000 clones, 90% seen once. Source: CD4+ or CD8+ T cells sorted from blood, taken in a trial of the OX40 agonist ivuxolimab. The receptors come from an adult with an advanced solid tumor such as melanoma, head and neck, liver or kidney cancer.

The chain recombines TRBV19 with TRBJ1-1, with D tentatively TRBD1 (6 bases). The CDR3 consists of 16 residues. The V gene lost 5 bases and the J gene lost 2 bases, with 18 bases spanning the gap. Germline V gene lookup returns CDR1 LNHDA and CDR2 SQIVND (reference sequence). For the CDR3, the DNA is TGTGCCAGTAGTGTCCGAAGGGGGAGAGGAAACACTGAAGCTTTCTTT. Translation gives CASSVRRGRGNTEAFF.

The V and J genes are TRBV7-2 and TRBJ2-3; 7 nucleotides agree with TRBD2. Trimming at V came to 5 bases and at J to 6 bases, leaving 11 bases not matched to a gene. The CDR3 is 15 residues long. Germline V gives CDR1 SGHTA, CDR2 FQGNSA. In nucleotides, the CDR3 is TGTGCCAGCAGCCCGTCCGGTGCGGGAGCGGATACGCAGTATTTT. Translation: CASSPSGAGADTQYF.

This clone was counted a few times. This sequence joins TRBV15 and TRBJ1-1; tentative D call: TRBD1 (5 bases). The CDR3 sequence is 13 residues long. In germline, CDR1 is LNHNV, CDR2 YYDKDF (reference sequence). Trimming stripped 1 base from V and 8 bases from J, with 11 bases between. The CDR3 spells CATSRARDGEAFF. CDR3 coding DNA: TGTGCCACCAGCAGAGCCCGGGACGGCGAAGCTTTCTTT.

The V call is TRBV2, the J call TRBJ1-6; 8 positions match TRBD1. The junction had 6 bases not matched to a gene; V was cut back by 5 bases and J by 9 bases. CDR1 and CDR2 (germline): SNHLY, FYNNEI. The CDR3 covers 14 residues. The CDR3: CASSPDRARSPLHF. The CDR3 DNA sequence: TGTGCCAGCAGTCCGGACAGGGCGCGTTCACCCCTCCACTTT.

The gene calls are TRBV5-4 and TRBJ2-6, with D possibly being TRBD1 (5 bases). V was clipped by 4 bases and J by 1 base, with 9 bases between them. CDR1 SGHNT and CDR2 YYREEE come from the germline V gene (reference sequence). The CDR3 runs 15 residues. This CDR3 reads CASSQGRSGANVLTF. CDR3 sequence (DNA): TGTGCCAGCAGCCAGGGCAGGTCTGGGGCCAACGTCCTGACTTTC.

The chain joins TRBV20-1 to TRBJ2-7; D not resolved. Germline CDR1 reads DFQATT; CDR2 reads SNEGSKA (reference sequence). The CDR3 runs to 11 residues. The CDR3 reads CRASVSYEQYF. CDR3 DNA: TGCAGGGCCAGTGTCTCCTACGAGCAGTACTTC.

The chain joins TRBV7-8 to TRBJ2-5; perhaps D is TRBD1 or TRBD2 (5 bases each). CDR1 and CDR2 (germline): SGHVS, FQNEAQ. The CDR3 runs 15 residues. Trimming stripped 5 bases from V and 2 bases from J, with 15 bases between. In DNA form, the CDR3 reads TGTGCCAGCAGCAACGACCGAGGGGTTCAAGAGACCCAGTACTTC. It is translated as CASSNDRGVQETQYF.

The chain employs TRBV7-2 and TRBJ1-1; D might be TRBD1 (6 bases). The CDR3 is 14 residues long. Trimming left V 1 base short and J 5 bases short, with 11 bases between. Germline-derived CDR1 and CDR2 are SGHTA and FQGNSA. This CDR3 reads CASSLVQGGTEAFF. Here the CDR3 DNA reads TGTGCCAGCAGCTTAGTACAAGGGGGAACTGAAGCTTTCTTT.

The rearrangement uses TRBV28 and TRBJ2-5; 8 bases line up with TRBD1. J gave up 4 bases and V 7 bases, and 14 bases lay outside the gene matches. This CDR3 region has 16 residues. CDR1 and CDR2 (germline): MDHEN, SYDVKM. The CDR3 protein is CASKGARTGKRETQYF. CDR3 nucleotide sequence: TGTGCCAGCAAAGGGGCCCGGACAGGGAAGAGAGAGACCCAGTACTTC.

The chain employs TRBV25-1 and TRBJ2-5, with D unresolved. CDR1 is MGHDK and CDR2 is SYGVNS in the germline V gene. V dropped 1 base and J dropped 2 bases, with 8 bases sitting between them. The CDR3 spans 14 residues. CDR3 protein: CASSELIGQETQYF. The CDR3 bases are TGTGCCAGCAGTGAATTGATCGGACAAGAGACCCAGTACTTC.

This clone was recorded once. This rearrangement joins TRBV10-2 to TRBJ2-5; no reliable D call. The germline V and J ends were trimmed by 6 bases and 5 bases, with 10 bases remaining between them. CDR3 size: 12 residues. Germline loops: CDR1 WSHSY, CDR2 SAAADI. CDR3 region: CASSNTVETQYF. CDR3 coding DNA: TGCGCCAGCAGCAATACAGTTGAGACCCAGTACTTC.

The chain employs TRBV30 and TRBJ2-1, with 11 nucleotides matching TRBD2. CDR1 GTSNPN and CDR2 SVGIG come from the germline V gene (reference sequence). V lost 3 bases and J lost 12; bases outside the gene matches: 10. CDR3 length: 14 amino acids. CDR3 in amino acids: CAWSPLAGVSGQFF. The CDR3 DNA follows: TGTGCCTGGAGCCCACTAGCGGGAGTTAGTGGGCAGTTCTTC.

The genes are TRBV6-5 and TRBJ1-1; D remains unclear. Trimming took off 0 bases at V and 9 bases at J, with 17 bases between the two ends. The CDR3 is 15 amino acids. Germline assignment: CDR1 MNHEY and CDR2 SVGAGI. The chain's CDR3 is CASSYSTIAGTKAFF. CDR3 bases: TGTGCCAGCAGTTACTCTACAATCGCAGGAACGAAAGCTTTCTTT.

This chain links TRBV6-5 with TRBJ2-7, with 9 bases identical to TRBD1. V gave up 5 bases and J gave up 4 bases; unmatched junction bases: 6. CDR1 is MNHEY and CDR2 is SVGAGI in the germline V gene. There are 14 residues in the CDR3. Written as DNA, the CDR3 is TGTGCCAGCAGTAAAACAGGGGGCAGGTACGAGCAGTACTTC. Its protein product is CASSKTGGRYEQYF.

This clone showed up just once. The chain couples TRBV4-2 to TRBJ1-2; a weak D match, TRBD1 (5 bases). V was shortened by 4 bases and J by 4 bases, with 28 bases between the two germline ends. CDR1 is LGHNA, CDR2 YNFKEQ, per germline. This CDR3 region has 19 residues. DNA for the CDR3: TGTGCCAGCAGCCGTCGGTTAGGGGACGGCGTTGTCAGCGGCTATGGCTACACCTTC. Amino acids: CASSRRLGDGVVSGYGYTF.

The V and J genes are TRBV4-2 and TRBJ1-2; D call uncertain. The CDR3 totals 15 residues. CDR1 and CDR2 (germline): LGHNA, YNFKEQ. V was shortened by 1 base and J by 2 bases, with 11 bases between the two germline ends. The CDR3 loop reads CASSQGTAGNYGYTF. The CDR3, as DNA: TGTGCCAGCAGCCAAGGGACCGCGGGGAACTATGGCTACACCTTC.

The chain uses TRBV18 and TRBJ2-1; TRBD2 matches at 10 bases. CDR1 KGHSH and CDR2 LQKENI come from the germline V gene. This CDR3 is 18 amino acids long. Trimming took 6 bases from V and 7 from J; bases not matched to a gene: 18. CDR3 DNA: TGTGCCAGCTCCCAAAGTCCGCCCCTAGCGGGAGCGGATAATGAGCAGTTCTTC. It yields the protein CASSQSPPLAGADNEQFF.